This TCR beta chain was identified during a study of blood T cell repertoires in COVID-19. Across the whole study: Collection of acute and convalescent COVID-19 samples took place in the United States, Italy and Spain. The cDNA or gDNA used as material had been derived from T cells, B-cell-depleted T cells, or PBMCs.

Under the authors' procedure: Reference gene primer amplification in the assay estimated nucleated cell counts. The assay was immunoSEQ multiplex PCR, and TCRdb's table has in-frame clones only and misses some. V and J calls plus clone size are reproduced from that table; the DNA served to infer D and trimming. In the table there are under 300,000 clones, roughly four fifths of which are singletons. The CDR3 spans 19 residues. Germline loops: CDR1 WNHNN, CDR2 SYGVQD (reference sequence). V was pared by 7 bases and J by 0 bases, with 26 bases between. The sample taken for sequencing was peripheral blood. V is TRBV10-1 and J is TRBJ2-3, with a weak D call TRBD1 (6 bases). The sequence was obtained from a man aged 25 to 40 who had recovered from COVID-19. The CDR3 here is CASNHPQGPRYASTDTQYF. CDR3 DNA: TGCGCCAGCAACCACCCACAGGGACCCCGGTACGCTAGCACAGATACGCAGTATTTT.